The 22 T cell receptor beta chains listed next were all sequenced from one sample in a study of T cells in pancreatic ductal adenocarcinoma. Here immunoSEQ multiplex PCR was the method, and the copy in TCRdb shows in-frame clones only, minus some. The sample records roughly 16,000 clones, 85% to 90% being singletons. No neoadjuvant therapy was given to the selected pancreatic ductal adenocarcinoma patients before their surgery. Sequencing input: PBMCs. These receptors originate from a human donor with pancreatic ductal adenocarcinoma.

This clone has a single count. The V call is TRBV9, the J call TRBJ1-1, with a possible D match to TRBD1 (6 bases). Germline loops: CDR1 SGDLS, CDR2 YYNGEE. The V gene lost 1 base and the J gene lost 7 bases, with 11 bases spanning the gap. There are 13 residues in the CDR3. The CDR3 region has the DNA TGTGCCAGCAGCGTATTTGGACAGAGTGAAGCTTTCTTT. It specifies CASSVFGQSEAFF.

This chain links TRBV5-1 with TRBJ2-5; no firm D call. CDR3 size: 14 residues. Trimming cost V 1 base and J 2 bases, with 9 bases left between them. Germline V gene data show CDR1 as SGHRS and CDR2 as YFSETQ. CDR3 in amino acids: CASSLSGLQETQYF. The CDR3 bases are TGCGCCAGCAGCTTGTCGGGTTTGCAAGAGACCCAGTACTTC.

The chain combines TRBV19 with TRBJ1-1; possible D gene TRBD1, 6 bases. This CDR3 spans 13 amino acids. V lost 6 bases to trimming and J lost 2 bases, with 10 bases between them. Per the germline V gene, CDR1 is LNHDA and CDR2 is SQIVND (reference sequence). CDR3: CASRKQGNTEAFF. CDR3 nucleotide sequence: TGTGCCAGTAGAAAACAGGGAAACACTGAAGCTTTCTTT. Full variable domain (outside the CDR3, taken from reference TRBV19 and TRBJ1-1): DGGITQSPKYLFRKEGQNVTLSCEQNLNHDAMYWYRQDPGQGLRLIYYSQIVNDFQKGDIAEGYSVSREKKESFPLTVTSAQKNPTAFYLCASRKQGNTEAFFGQGTRLTVV.

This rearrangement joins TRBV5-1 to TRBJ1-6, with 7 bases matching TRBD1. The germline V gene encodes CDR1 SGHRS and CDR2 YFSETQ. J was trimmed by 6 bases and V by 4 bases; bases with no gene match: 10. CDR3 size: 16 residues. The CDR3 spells CASSKAEQGSNSPLHF. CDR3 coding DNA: TGCGCCAGCAGCAAAGCTGAACAGGGGAGTAATTCACCCCTCCACTTT.

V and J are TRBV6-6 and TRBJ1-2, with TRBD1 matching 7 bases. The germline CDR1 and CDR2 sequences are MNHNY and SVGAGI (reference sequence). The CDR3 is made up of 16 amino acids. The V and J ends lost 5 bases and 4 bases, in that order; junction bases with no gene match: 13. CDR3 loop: CASSRYRDSNSYGYTF. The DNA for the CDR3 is TGTGCCAGCAGTCGTTACCGGGACAGTAACTCCTATGGCTACACCTTC.

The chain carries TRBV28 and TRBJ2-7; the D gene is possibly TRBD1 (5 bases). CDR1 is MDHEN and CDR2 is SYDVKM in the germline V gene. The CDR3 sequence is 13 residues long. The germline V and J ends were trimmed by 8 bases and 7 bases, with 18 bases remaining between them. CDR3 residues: CASRTPSRYEQYF. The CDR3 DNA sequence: TGTGCCAGCCGGACACCATCCAGGTATGAGCAGTACTTC.

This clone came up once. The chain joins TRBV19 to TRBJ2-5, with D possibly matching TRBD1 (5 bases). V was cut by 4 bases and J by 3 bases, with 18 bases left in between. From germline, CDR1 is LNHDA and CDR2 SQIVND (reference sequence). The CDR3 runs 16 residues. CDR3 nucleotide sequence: TGTGCCAGTAGTACCTCGGACATTTACTCTGAAGAGACCCAGTACTTC. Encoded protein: CASSTSDIYSEETQYF.

CDR3 sequence: CASNEQGQNGYTF. CDR3 DNA sequence: TGTGCCAGCAACGAACAGGGGCAGAATGGCTACACCTTC. This chain uses TRBV7-2 with TRBJ1-2, with TRBD1 identical over 7 bases. Germline CDR1 and CDR2: SGHTA and FQGNSA. Germline trimming cut 7 bases from V and 6 bases from J; bases unmatched to any gene: 8. CDR3 length: 13 amino acids.

The CDR3 DNA sequence: TGTGCCAGCTCACCGGCGGGGGGGCCCTACGAGCAGTACTTC. As protein: CASSPAGGPYEQYF. V is TRBV18 and J is TRBJ2-5; 9 nucleotides match TRBD2. The DNA end lines up better with TRBJ2-7; the J call may be wrong. The CDR3 is 14 amino acids. In germline, CDR1 is KGHSH, CDR2 LQKENI.

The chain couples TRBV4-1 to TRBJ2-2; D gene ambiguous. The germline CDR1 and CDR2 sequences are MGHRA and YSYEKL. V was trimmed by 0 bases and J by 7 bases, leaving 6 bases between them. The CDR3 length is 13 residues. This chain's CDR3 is CASSQDRLGELFF. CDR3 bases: TGCGCCAGCAGCCAAGACAGGCTCGGGGAGCTGTTTTTT.

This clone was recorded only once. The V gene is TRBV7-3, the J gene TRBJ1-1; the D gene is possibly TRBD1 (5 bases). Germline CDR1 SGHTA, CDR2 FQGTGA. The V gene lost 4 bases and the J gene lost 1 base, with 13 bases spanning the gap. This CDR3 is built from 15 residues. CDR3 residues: CASSSSRVENTEAFF. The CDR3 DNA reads TGTGCCAGCAGCTCGTCCAGGGTCGAGAACACTGAAGCTTTCTTT.

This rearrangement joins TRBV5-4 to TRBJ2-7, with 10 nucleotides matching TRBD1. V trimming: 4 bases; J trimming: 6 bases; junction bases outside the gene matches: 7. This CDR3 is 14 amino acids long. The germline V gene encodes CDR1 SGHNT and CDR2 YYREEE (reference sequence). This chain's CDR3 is CASSRGQGVGEQYF. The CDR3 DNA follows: TGTGCCAGCAGCCGAGGACAGGGGGTCGGCGAGCAGTACTTC.

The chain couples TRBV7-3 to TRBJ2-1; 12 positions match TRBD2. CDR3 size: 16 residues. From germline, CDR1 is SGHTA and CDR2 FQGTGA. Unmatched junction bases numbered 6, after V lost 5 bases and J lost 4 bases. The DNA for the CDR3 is TGTGCCAGCAGCCCCGCCGGGACTAGCGGGTACAATGAGCAGTTCTTC. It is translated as CASSPAGTSGYNEQFF.

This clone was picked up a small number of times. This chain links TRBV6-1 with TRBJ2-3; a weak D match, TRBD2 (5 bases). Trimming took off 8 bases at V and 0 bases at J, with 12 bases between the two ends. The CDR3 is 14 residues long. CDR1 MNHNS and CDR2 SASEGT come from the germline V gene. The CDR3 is CASLREFSTDTQYF. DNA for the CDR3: TGTGCCAGCCTGAGGGAATTTAGCACAGATACGCAGTATTTT.

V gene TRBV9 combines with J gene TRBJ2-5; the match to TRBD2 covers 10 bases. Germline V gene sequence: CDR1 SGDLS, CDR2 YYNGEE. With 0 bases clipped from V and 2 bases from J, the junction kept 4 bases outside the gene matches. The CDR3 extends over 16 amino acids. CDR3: CASSVGDSGGQETQYF. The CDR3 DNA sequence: TGTGCCAGCAGCGTAGGAGATAGCGGGGGGCAAGAGACCCAGTACTTC. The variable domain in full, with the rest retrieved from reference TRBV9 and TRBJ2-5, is DSGVTQTPKHLITATGQRVTLRCSPRSGDLSVYWYQQSLDQGLQFLIQYYNGEERAKGNILERFSAQQFPDLHSELNLSSLELGDSALYFCASSVGDSGGQETQYFGPGTRLLVL.

In DNA, the CDR3 is TGTGCCAGCAGCTTAGTGGCGAGCGGGGGGCCGGGAGAGACCCAGTACTTC. It is translated as CASSLVASGGPGETQYF. This chain uses TRBV11-1 with TRBJ2-5; 9 nucleotides agree with TRBD2. The germline V gene has CDR1 SGHAT and CDR2 FQDESV (reference sequence). This CDR3 spans 17 amino acids. The ends lost 1 base at V and 4 bases at J; junction bases unmatched: 10.

The CDR3 loop is CASSAAKGAEGYTF. Written as DNA, the CDR3 is TGTGCCAGCAGCGCCGCCAAGGGGGCTGAGGGCTACACCTTC. The chain joins TRBV7-2 to TRBJ1-2, with 7 nucleotides matching TRBD1. The CDR3 sequence is 14 residues long. CDR1 and CDR2 (germline): SGHTA, FQGNSA. V was clipped by 5 bases and J by 8 bases; unmatched bases: 11.

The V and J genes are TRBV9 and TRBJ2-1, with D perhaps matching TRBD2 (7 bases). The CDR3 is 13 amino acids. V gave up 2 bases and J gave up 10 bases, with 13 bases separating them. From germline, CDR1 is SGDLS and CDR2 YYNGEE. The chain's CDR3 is CASSVGGGGEQFF. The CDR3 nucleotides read TGTGCCAGCAGCGTGGGGGGGGGCGGAGAGCAGTTCTTC.

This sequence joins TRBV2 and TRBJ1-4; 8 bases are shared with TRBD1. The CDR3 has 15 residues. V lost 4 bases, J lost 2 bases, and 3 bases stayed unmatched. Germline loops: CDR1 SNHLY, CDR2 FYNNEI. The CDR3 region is CASSGWTGTNEKLFF. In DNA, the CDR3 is TGTGCCAGCAGTGGCTGGACAGGGACTAATGAAAAACTGTTTTTT.

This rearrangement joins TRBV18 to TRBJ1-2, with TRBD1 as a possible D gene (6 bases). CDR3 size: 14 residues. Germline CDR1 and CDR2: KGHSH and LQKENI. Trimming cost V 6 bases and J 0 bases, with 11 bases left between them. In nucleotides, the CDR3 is TGTGCCAGCTCCTCAGGACAGTCTAACTATGGCTACACCTTC. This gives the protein CASSSGQSNYGYTF.

The CDR3 nucleotides read TGTGCCAGCAGTGACTCGGACAGGGGCGAGCAGTACTTC. Translated: CASSDSDRGEQYF. The gene calls are TRBV6-4 and TRBJ2-7; 9 nucleotides align to TRBD1. This CDR3 is built from 13 residues. The V gene end was trimmed by 0 bases and the J gene end by 6 bases; junction bases not matched to a gene: 0. Germline CDR1 and CDR2: MRHNA and SNTAGT.

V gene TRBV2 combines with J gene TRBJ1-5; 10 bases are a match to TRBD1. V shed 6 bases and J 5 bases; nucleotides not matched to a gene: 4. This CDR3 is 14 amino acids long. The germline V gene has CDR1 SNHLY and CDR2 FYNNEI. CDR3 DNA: TGTGCCAGCAGCGAGACAGGGGGCCATCAGCCCCAGCATTTT. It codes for CASSETGGHQPQHF.